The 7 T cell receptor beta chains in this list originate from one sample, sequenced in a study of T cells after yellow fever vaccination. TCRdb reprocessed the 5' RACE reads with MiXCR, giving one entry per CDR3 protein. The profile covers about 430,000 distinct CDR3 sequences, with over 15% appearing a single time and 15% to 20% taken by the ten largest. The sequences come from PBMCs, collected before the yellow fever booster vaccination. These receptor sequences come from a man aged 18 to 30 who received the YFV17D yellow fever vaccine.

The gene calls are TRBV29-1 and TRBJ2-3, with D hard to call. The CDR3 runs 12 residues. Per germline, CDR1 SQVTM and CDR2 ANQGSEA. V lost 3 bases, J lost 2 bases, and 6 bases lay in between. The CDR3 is CSVDGYTDTQYF. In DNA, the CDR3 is TGCAGCGTTGACGGATACACAGATACGCAGTATTTT.

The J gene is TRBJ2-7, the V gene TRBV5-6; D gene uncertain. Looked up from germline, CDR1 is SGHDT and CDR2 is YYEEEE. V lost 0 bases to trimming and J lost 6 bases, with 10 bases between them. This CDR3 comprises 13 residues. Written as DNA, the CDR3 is TGTGCCAGCAGCTTGGACTTTATATCCGAGCAGTACGTC. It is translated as CASSLDFISEQYV.

Here the CDR3 reads CASKGRGLSYEQYF. CDR3 nucleotides: TGTGCCAGTAAGGGCAGGGGACTCTCCTACGAGCAGTACTTC. The V gene is TRBV19, the J gene TRBJ2-7; D is perhaps TRBD1 or TRBD2 (6 bases each). V was trimmed by 7 bases and J by 0 bases, leaving 13 bases between them. Germline assignment: CDR1 LNHDA and CDR2 SQIVND (reference sequence). The CDR3 extends over 14 amino acids.

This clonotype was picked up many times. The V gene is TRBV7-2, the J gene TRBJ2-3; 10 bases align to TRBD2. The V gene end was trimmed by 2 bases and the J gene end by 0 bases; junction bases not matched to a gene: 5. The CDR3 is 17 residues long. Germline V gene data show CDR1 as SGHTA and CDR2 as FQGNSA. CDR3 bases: TGTGCCAGCAGCTTAAGCGGGGGGGCGGATAGCACAGATACGCAGTATTTT. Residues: CASSLSGGADSTDTQYF. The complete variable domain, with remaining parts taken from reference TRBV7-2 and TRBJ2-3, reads GAGVSQSPSNKVTEKGKDVELRCDPISGHTALYWYRQSLGQGLEFLIYFQGNSAPDKSGLPSDRFSAERTGGSVSTLTIQRTQQEDSAVYLCASSLSGGADSTDTQYFGPGTRLTVL.

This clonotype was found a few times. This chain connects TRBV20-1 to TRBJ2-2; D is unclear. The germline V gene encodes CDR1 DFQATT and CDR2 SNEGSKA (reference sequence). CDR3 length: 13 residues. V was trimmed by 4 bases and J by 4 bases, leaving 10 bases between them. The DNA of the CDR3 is TGCAGTGCTACACGGCCGGGCACCGGGGAGCTGTTTTTT. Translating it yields CSATRPGTGELFF.

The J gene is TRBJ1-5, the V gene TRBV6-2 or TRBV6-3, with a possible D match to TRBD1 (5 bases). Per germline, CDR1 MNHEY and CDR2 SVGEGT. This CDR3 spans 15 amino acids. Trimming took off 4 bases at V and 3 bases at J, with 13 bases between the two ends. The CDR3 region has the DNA TGTGCCAGCAGTTCCGGGACGGACATCAATCAGCCCCAGCATTTT. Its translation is CASSSGTDINQPQHF.

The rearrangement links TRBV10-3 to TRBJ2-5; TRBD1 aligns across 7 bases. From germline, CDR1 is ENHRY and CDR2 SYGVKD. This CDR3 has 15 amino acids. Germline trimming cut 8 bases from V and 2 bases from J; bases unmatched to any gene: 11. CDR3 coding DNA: TGTGCCATCGGTTCCGGGACAGAATCGCAAGAGACCCAGTACTTC. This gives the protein CAIGSGTESQETQYF.